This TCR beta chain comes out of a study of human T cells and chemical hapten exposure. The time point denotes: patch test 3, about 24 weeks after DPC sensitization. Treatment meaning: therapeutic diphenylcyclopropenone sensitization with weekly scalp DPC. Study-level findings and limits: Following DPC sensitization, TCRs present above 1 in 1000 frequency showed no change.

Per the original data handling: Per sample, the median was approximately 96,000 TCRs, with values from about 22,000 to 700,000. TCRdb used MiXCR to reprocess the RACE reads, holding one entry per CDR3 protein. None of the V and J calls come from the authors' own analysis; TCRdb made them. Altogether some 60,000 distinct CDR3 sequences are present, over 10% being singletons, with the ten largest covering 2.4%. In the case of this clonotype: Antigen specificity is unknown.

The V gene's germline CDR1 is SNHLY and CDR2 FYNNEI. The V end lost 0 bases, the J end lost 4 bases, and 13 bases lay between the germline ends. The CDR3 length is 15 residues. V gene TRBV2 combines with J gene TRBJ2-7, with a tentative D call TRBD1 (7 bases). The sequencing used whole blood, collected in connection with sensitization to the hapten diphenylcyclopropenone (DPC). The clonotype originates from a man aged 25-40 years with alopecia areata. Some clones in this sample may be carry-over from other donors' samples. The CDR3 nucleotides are TGTGCCAGCAGTGAAGCGCGGGGACAGCTTTACGAGCAGTACTTC. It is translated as CASSEARGQLYEQYF.